This T cell receptor beta chain was documented in a study of naive and memory T cell subsets. A UMI-containing oligonucleotide was joined by 3' ligation to the TCR cDNA template. Amplification of ligated cDNA took four PCR rounds with SP2 and nested alpha and beta constant primers. Alpha and beta constant region primers primed reverse transcription for blood and skin samples. TCRdb re-analysed the 5' RACE reads in MiXCR, keeping a single row per CDR3 protein. The sample lists 45,000 to 55,000 distinct CDR3 sequences; over 3.5% were seen once. The CDR3 has 15 amino acids. V lost 2 bases, J lost 2 bases, and 16 bases lay in between. Germline CDR1 is DFQATT and CDR2 is SNEGSKA (reference sequence). This clonotype was picked up many times.

The receptor's source is a female donor in good health. The rearrangement uses TRBV20-1 and TRBJ2-7; TRBD1 might be the D (5 bases). The CDR3, as DNA: TGCAGTGCTAGACATAAAGGGGCACCAACCTACGAGCAGTACTTC. It yields the protein CSARHKGAPTYEQYF.